Described below is a single TCR beta chain sequence and its context. This sample is drawn from a study of blood T cell repertoires in COVID-19. Study-wide context: COVID-19 samples collected from the United States, Italy and Spain covered acute and convalescent phases. Sources were T cells, B-cell-depleted T cells, or PBMCs; the material itself was cDNA or gDNA.

In the authors' workflow: The assay estimated nucleated cells by amplifying reference gene primers. Clones were sequenced by immunoSEQ multiplex PCR, and TCRdb holds only the in-frame ones, with some missing. Clone size and V and J calls were adopted from that table, with D and trimming inferred from the DNA. The sample contains around 45,000 clones, more than 80% of which appear only once. The J segment lost 5 bases and the V segment lost 6 bases, leaving 7 bases of the junction unmatched. Looked up from germline, CDR1 is MNHEY and CDR2 is SVGAGI. This CDR3 has 15 residues. The sequencing sample was made of peripheral blood. The sequence was obtained from a man aged 65 to 79 with active COVID-19. The J gene is TRBJ2-5, the V gene TRBV6-5; 12 bases align to TRBD2. For the CDR3, the DNA is TGTGCCAGCAGCTTGACTAGCGGGGGTCGGGAGACCCAGTACTTC. Translated: CASSLTSGGRETQYF.